The entry that follows covers one T cell receptor beta chain sequence. This clone has a handful of counts. Its antigen target is currently unknown. The junction shows a germline mismatch at one end, possibly a read error. The immunoSEQ hsTCRbeta Kit was used to sequence TCR beta CDR3 regions from DNA. As for how the authors treated the data: TCR sequencing data were analysed with the ImmunoSEQ Analyzer. T cell clonality was defined as 1 minus Pielou's evenness, as computed on productive rearrangements. To measure T cell diversity, the inverse Simpson index was applied to productive templates. T cell density was defined as TCR beta template counts normalized to usable DNA, with usable DNA estimated by amplifying and sequencing housekeeping genes. Two-sided Kruskal-Wallis tests were used to compare TCR metrics across histologic stages. Held by TCRdb, this immuneACCESS table contains in-frame sequences only and omits some clones. Under half of the omission traces to an unresolved V gene where checked; the cause of the rest is unknown. V and J calls plus clone size are reproduced from that table; the DNA served to infer D and trimming. Here the sample has around 41,000 clones; roughly 80% occur a single time. In total, the top ten clones hold approximately 4.8% of the sample.

In the germline V gene, CDR1 corresponds to WSHSY and CDR2 to SAAADI. The CDR3 measures 13 amino acids from cysteine to phenylalanine. Of the read, only the CDR3 DNA is kept; its 39 bases are in frame from base 1. This record belongs to a study of immune evolution from preneoplasia to lung adenocarcinoma (dated by TCRdb to the early 2020s). About the study as a whole: HLA loss of heterozygosity was found in approximately 7.6% of AIS, around 14% of MIA and 30% to 40% of ADC lesions, and in no AAH lesions. The study used immune gene expression, TCR sequencing and multiplex immunofluorescence to profile the immune contexture of lung adenocarcinoma precursors and invasive adenocarcinoma. Resected precursor lesions (AAH, AIS, MIA) and invasive adenocarcinomas were each compared against paired morphologically normal lung tissue. The sample size was set by how many specimens were available, not by a prior power calculation. The immune data were integrated with whole exome sequencing and methylation data from the same cohort of nodules. The overall cohort comprised under 70 patients with pulmonary nodules who underwent surgical resection. TCR sequencing data came from about 52 patients. According to the study, about 100 samples went through TCR sequencing. POLYSOLVER was used to infer Class I HLA alleles from exome data, and LOHHLA was used to detect allele-specific HLA loss.

The patients had resection in Japan or China between about 2013 and 2018. Two lung cancer pathologists independently confirmed the histologic diagnosis of each case on H&E slides. Macro-dissection after pathologic assessment enriched premalignant or tumor cells for nucleic acid extraction. FFPE tissue was used for DNA isolation with the AllPrep DNA/RNA FFPE Kit. Broad study findings and their caveats: Clonality was highest in normal lung, while later-stage lesions appeared to have lower clonality but higher T cell density and diversity. Findings were based on association rather than direct causation; larger cohorts with long-term follow-up and longitudinal biopsies were deemed needed. All patients were from Japan and China, so applicability to Western populations was uncertain. Top T cell clone frequencies were highest in normal lung and appeared to decrease progressively from AAH through AIS, MIA and invasive adenocarcinoma. T cell clonality was highest in KRAS-mutant nodules compared with EGFR-mutant or double wild-type lesions.

This chain joins TRBV10-2 to TRBJ1-1, with TRBD1 as a weak D call on 5 bases. What was sequenced was FFPE invasive lung adenocarcinoma tissue. The cell subset or site label on this specimen signifies: frankly invasive lung adenocarcinoma (ADC). The receptor comes from a person aged 55 to 69 with lung adenocarcinoma. This receptor carries the CDR3 CASRDTLKTEAFF. The DNA is TGCGCCAGCAGGGACACCTTGAAGACTGAAGCTTTCTTT.